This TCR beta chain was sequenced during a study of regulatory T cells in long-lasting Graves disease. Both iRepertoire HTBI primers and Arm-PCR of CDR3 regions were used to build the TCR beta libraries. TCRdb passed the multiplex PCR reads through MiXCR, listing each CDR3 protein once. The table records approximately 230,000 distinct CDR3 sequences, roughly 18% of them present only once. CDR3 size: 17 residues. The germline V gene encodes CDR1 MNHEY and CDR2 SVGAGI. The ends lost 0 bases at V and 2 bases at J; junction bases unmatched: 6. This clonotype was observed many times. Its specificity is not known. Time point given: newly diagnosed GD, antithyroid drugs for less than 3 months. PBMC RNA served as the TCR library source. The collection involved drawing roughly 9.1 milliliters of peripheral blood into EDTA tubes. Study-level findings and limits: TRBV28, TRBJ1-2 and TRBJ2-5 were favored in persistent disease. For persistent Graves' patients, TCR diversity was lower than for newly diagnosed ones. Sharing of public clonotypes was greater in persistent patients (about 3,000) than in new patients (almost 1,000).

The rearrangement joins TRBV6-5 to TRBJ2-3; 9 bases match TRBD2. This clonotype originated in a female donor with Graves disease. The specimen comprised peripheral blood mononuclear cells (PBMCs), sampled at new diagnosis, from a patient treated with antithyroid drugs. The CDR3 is CASSYSVSGSFTDTQYF. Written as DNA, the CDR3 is TGTGCCAGCAGTTACTCGGTTAGCGGGAGCTTCACAGATACGCAGTATTTT.